The following is a T cell receptor (beta chain) sequence with its context. It has no known antigen specificity. Per-base qualities were not stored, and no clone one base away is much larger. These data originate in a study of T cell changes during pregnancy in multiple sclerosis (dated by TCRdb to 2018 to 2020). About the full investigation: The study looked at changes in the T cell repertoire across pregnancy in women with multiple sclerosis.

Per the germline V gene, MNHGY is the CDR1 and SVAAGI is the CDR2. The cysteine opens and the phenylalanine closes a CDR3 of 9 amino acids. Just the 27-base CDR3 DNA is kept, in frame starting at base 1. V is reduced by 10 bases and J by 10 bases, leaving a spacing of 8 bases between them. Library creation used the immunoSEQ multiplex PCR assay. Not all clones reach the TCRdb copy of this immuneACCESS table, which keeps in-frame sequences only. Checked studies attribute under half of the gap to unresolved V genes and leave the rest unexplained. This sample comprises tens of thousands of clones, 80% to 95% of them detected only once. Together, the top ten hold about 0.99% of the sample.

This sequence originates from a female donor with multiple sclerosis, enrolled in a pregnancy study. The sequence links TRBV6-9 to TRBJ1-5, with the D gene call left open. This sample comprised peripheral blood, obtained after pregnancy. In nucleotides, the sequence is TGTGCCAACTCCCCCCCCCAGCATTTT. This translates into CANSPPQHF.